Here is one T cell receptor (beta chain) with its context. This CDR3 region has 15 residues. Germline CDR1 SGHVS, CDR2 FNYEAQ. This sample is part of a study of monozygotic twins with inflammatory bowel disease. Total RNA amounting to 3,000 to 4,500 ng went into each TCR library. Via template switching, UMIs carrying a 6-nucleotide sample barcode were introduced. The cDNA of both the TCRalpha and TCRbeta chains was subjected to two nested PCRs of approximately 16 and 9 cycles. TCRdb reprocessed the 5' RACE reads, keeping one entry per CDR3 protein, no DNA. The sample holds around 380,000 distinct CDR3 sequences.

The source of this sequence is a human donor with ulcerative colitis or Crohn's disease, or a healthy co-twin of an affected twin (not recorded which). The gene calls are TRBV7-6 and TRBJ2-7; TCRdb returns TRBD1, unconfirmable since there is no DNA. Sequenced sample: blood. CDR3: CASSSNRDRVYEQYF.